The T cell receptor beta chain under discussion was sequenced for a study of cytomegalovirus exposure and HLA in healthy donors. Study in general: A data release that came early held roughly 80 million unique TCRs from HLA-typed donors. Study results and limitations: Most sequenced TCRs were rare (though some public TCRs occurred in many donors). It emerged from a later analysis that several of the most significant clusters appeared to be linked to common viral pathogens. Sequencing likely produced, as an artifact, a cluster of highly shared sequence variants.

The PCR contained 60 Vbeta and 13 Jbeta primers. Libraries were prepared by immunoSEQ multiplex PCR; TCRdb keeps only in-frame clonotypes and omits some of them. The sample comprises around 170,000 clones, 65% to 85% of which are singletons, and 1.3% to 1.5% rests with the top ten. CDR1 is GTSNPN, CDR2 SVGIG, per germline (reference sequence). The ends were cut back, 3 bases at V and 1 base at J, with 10 bases in the middle. The CDR3 has 13 residues. Remarks on this clone: Its specificity is not known.

The specimen sequenced was PBMCs. The V gene is TRBV30, the J gene TRBJ2-7, with no clear D. This clonotype originated in a girl aged 10 to 17 in good health and CMV-seropositive. CDR3 nucleotides: TGTGCCTGGAGCTCCGGTATTTCCTACGAGCAGTACTTC. Translation gives CAWSSGISYEQYF.